A selection of T cell receptor beta chains follows, all from one sample in a study of T cell responses to AZD1222 COVID-19 vaccine. Repertoires were generated with immunoSEQ multiplex PCR, while TCRdb's copy carries only in-frame clones and drops some. The profile shows approximately 160,000 clones, around 94% of them singletons. The material sequenced was peripheral blood, taken 28 days after the second AZD1222 dose. Receptor source: an adult who received the AZD1222 COVID-19 vaccine. Each CDR3 is given with its conserved first and last residue. The order of the fields is V gene, D gene, J gene, clone size, CDR3 DNA, CDR3 protein. The D gene is left open where the match is weak. Size tells how often a clone was seen (once, few, many) or the class of an expanded clone, and some rows leave it out.

V: TRBV3-1/TRBV3-2
D: TRBD2
J: TRBJ2-3
size: -
DNA: TGTGCCAGCAGCCAAGTGGGCCAAAAGGGACTAGTGGGAAGAGATACGCAGTATTTT
CDR3: CASSQVGQKGLVGRDTQYF

V: TRBV6-5
D: TRBD1
J: TRBJ2-1
size: once
DNA: TGTGCCAGCAGACCAGACAGGGGTCCCTACAATGAGCAGTTCTTC
CDR3: CASRPDRGPYNEQFF

V: TRBV3-1/TRBV3-2
D: -
J: TRBJ1-2
size: -
DNA: TGTGCCAGCAGCCAAGAGATACAGGTGTTTAGCTATGGCTACACCTTC
CDR3: CASSQEIQVFSYGYTF

V: TRBV14
D: -
J: TRBJ2-2
size: -
DNA: TGTGCCAGCAGCCAAGGGTTGGCCCACCCCGGGGAGCTGTTTTTT
CDR3: CASSQGLAHPGELFF

V: TRBV7-2
D: -
J: TRBJ2-3
size: once
DNA: TGTGCCAGCAGCTACCCCGGAGGAGATACGCAGTATTTT
CDR3: CASSYPGGDTQYF

V: TRBV6-5
D: -
J: TRBJ2-6
size: -
DNA: TGTGCCAGCAGTTACTCGTCAGGGGCCAACGTCCTGACTTTC
CDR3: CASSYSSGANVLTF

V: TRBV27
D: TRBD1
J: TRBJ2-7
size: once
DNA: TGTGCCAGCAGTGCCCCCGGGACAGGGGGCTACGAGCAGTACTTC
CDR3: CASSAPGTGGYEQYF

V: TRBV7-2
D: -
J: TRBJ2-7
size: -
DNA: TGTGCCAGCAGCTTCGACCATCAGCAGTACTTC
CDR3: CASSFDHQQYF

V: TRBV28
D: -
J: TRBJ1-2
size: -
DNA: TGTGCCAGCAGTTCGCCACAGGGTTATGGCTACACCTTC
CDR3: CASSSPQGYGYTF

V: TRBV11-1
D: TRBD1
J: TRBJ1-2
size: -
DNA: TGTGCCAGCAGCTCCAGAGGGACAGGGGTCCAGAATGGCTACACCTTC
CDR3: CASSSRGTGVQNGYTF

V: TRBV19
D: TRBD1
J: TRBJ1-5
size: -
DNA: TGTGCCAGTACAGACAGGGCAGATCAGCCCCAGCATTTT
CDR3: CASTDRADQPQHF

V: TRBV9
D: TRBD2
J: TRBJ2-7
size: -
DNA: TGTGCCAGCAGCGAGAGGTCTAGCGGGAGCTACGAGCAGTACTTC
CDR3: CASSERSSGSYEQYF

V: TRBV6-1
D: -
J: TRBJ2-3
size: -
DNA: TGTGCCAGCAGCGAAAGGGGCAGCTCTAGCACAGATACGCAGTATTTT
CDR3: CASSERGSSSTDTQYF

V: TRBV4-2
D: TRBD1
J: TRBJ1-2
size: -
DNA: TGTGCCAGCAGCCAAGCGACAGGGACCCCTAACTATGGCTACACCTTC
CDR3: CASSQATGTPNYGYTF

V: TRBV12-3/TRBV12-4
D: -
J: TRBJ1-2
size: -
DNA: TGTGCCAGCAGTCAGACACCGGCGGGCTACACCTTC
CDR3: CASSQTPAGYTF

V: TRBV2
D: TRBD1
J: TRBJ1-1
size: -
DNA: TGTGCCAGCAGTGAAGCTACAGGGGTGGACACTGAAGCTTTCTTT
CDR3: CASSEATGVDTEAFF

V: TRBV25-1
D: -
J: TRBJ1-2
size: -
DNA: TGTGCCAGCAGTGAATATATTGGGGGTCACCATGCTAACTATGGCTACACCTTC
CDR3: CASSEYIGGHHANYGYTF

V: TRBV9
D: -
J: TRBJ2-1
size: -
DNA: TGTGCCAGCAGCGGCTTGGACTACGATGAGCAGTTCTTC
CDR3: CASSGLDYDEQFF

V: TRBV2
D: TRBD1
J: TRBJ1-2
size: -
DNA: TGTGCCAGCCCCCTCGGGACAGGGGGGTCGGATGGCTACACCTTC
CDR3: CASPLGTGGSDGYTF

V: TRBV15
D: -
J: TRBJ2-2
size: -
DNA: TGTGCCACCAGCAGAGAAAGACCGCCGTCCGGGGAGCTGTTTTTT
CDR3: CATSRERPPSGELFF

V: TRBV30
D: -
J: TRBJ1-1
size: -
DNA: TGTGCCTGGAGAACAGGGACCCTCACTGAAGCTTTCTTT
CDR3: CAWRTGTLTEAFF

V: TRBV28
D: TRBD1
J: TRBJ1-1
size: -
DNA: TGTGCCAGCAGCCCCTCCTGGACAGGGGTAACTGAAGCTTTCTTT
CDR3: CASSPSWTGVTEAFF

V: TRBV19
D: -
J: TRBJ1-5
size: -
DNA: TGTGCCAGTAACCTAATGGGGCAGCCCCAGCATTTT
CDR3: CASNLMGQPQHF

V: TRBV4-3
D: -
J: TRBJ2-7
size: -
DNA: TGCGCCAGCAGCCAAGATCTGGTAAGGGTCTACGAGCAGTACTTC
CDR3: CASSQDLVRVYEQYF

V: TRBV6-6
D: TRBD1
J: TRBJ2-2
size: few
DNA: TGTGCCAGCTCACGGGACAGGGGTTACACCGGGGAGCTGTTTTTT
CDR3: CASSRDRGYTGELFF

V: TRBV9
D: TRBD2
J: TRBJ2-7
size: few
DNA: TGTGCCAGCAGCGTAGGGGTGGCTCCGGGAGGCGAGCAGTACTTC
CDR3: CASSVGVAPGGEQYF

V: TRBV19
D: TRBD1
J: TRBJ1-5
size: -
DNA: TGTGCCAGTAGTCGAACAGACAGGGGTTCCAATCAGCCCCAGCATTTT
CDR3: CASSRTDRGSNQPQHF

V: TRBV6-5
D: -
J: TRBJ2-7
size: -
DNA: TGTGCCAGCTTTGAGGTAAACTACGAGCAGTACTTC
CDR3: CASFEVNYEQYF

V: TRBV9
D: TRBD1
J: TRBJ2-6
size: -
DNA: TGTGCCAGCAGCACAGGGGATGGGGCCAACGTCCTGACTTTC
CDR3: CASSTGDGANVLTF

V: TRBV28
D: -
J: TRBJ1-6
size: -
DNA: TGTGCCAGCAAAGGAGGGGGAAACTATAATTCACCCCTCCACTTT
CDR3: CASKGGGNYNSPLHF

V: TRBV4-2
D: -
J: TRBJ2-2
size: -
DNA: TGTGCCAGCAGCAAGGACCTTGCAGCAGGGCGGACCGGGGAGCTGTTTTTT
CDR3: CASSKDLAAGRTGELFF

V: TRBV12-3/TRBV12-4
D: -
J: TRBJ2-3
size: -
DNA: TGTGCCAGCAGTTTGGCAGATACGCAGTATTTT
CDR3: CASSLADTQYF

V: TRBV18
D: -
J: TRBJ2-3
size: -
DNA: TGTGCCAGCTCACCAGACAGCCCACATTCGAGCACAGATACGCAGTATTTT
CDR3: CASSPDSPHSSTDTQYF

V: TRBV30
D: -
J: TRBJ2-7
size: -
DNA: TGTGCCTGGAGTGTAGGGCCCCCAAGTCAGGGCTACGAGCAGTACTTC
CDR3: CAWSVGPPSQGYEQYF

V: TRBV13
D: -
J: TRBJ2-5
size: -
DNA: TGTGCCAGCAGCTTAAGGGGCAACGGAGAGACCCAGTACTTC
CDR3: CASSLRGNGETQYF

V: TRBV30
D: TRBD2
J: TRBJ2-7
size: -
DNA: TGTGCCTGGAGGGGGGAACTAGCGGGAGGGACAAACGAGCAGTACTTC
CDR3: CAWRGELAGGTNEQYF

V: TRBV5-1
D: TRBD2
J: TRBJ2-2
size: -
DNA: TGCGCCAGCAGCTCACTAGCGGGAGGAGGGACCGGGGAGCTGTTTTTT
CDR3: CASSSLAGGGTGELFF

V: TRBV11-2
D: -
J: TRBJ2-7
size: -
DNA: TGTGCCAGCAGCCCGCCGATATGGGGGATAGTAGACGAGCAGTACTTC
CDR3: CASSPPIWGIVDEQYF

V: TRBV9
D: -
J: TRBJ2-3
size: -
DNA: TGTGCCAGCAGCGTAGCGTCCAGCCGCACAGATACGCAGTATTTT
CDR3: CASSVASSRTDTQYF

V: TRBV9
D: -
J: TRBJ2-4
size: -
DNA: TGTGCCAGCAGCGTACAGATTACCAAAAACATTCAGTACTTC
CDR3: CASSVQITKNIQYF

V: TRBV9
D: -
J: TRBJ2-5
size: -
DNA: TGTGCCAGCAGCGTAGCCAGGAGTGAGACCCAGTACTTC
CDR3: CASSVARSETQYF

V: TRBV4-3
D: -
J: TRBJ2-1
size: -
DNA: TGCGCCAGCAGCCAAGATATATTGGGGGCCTCCTACAATGAGCAGTTCTTC
CDR3: CASSQDILGASYNEQFF